This T cell receptor beta chain was profiled in a study of neurological immune-mediated disorders. Unmatched junction bases numbered 16, after V lost 5 bases and J lost 5 bases. CDR1 and CDR2 (germline): SGHTA, FQGNSA. The CDR3 extends over 17 amino acids. The cDNA was generated through 5'RACE incorporating 10-nucleotide random UMIs. TCRdb reprocessed the 5' RACE reads with MiXCR, giving one entry per CDR3 protein. The sample lists 20,000 to 25,000 distinct CDR3 sequences; roughly 17% were seen once. This clonotype showed up many times. This clonotype originated in a woman between 18 and 30 years old with multiple sclerosis. V and J are TRBV7-2 and TRBJ2-5; 8 positions match TRBD2. The sequencing input was CD8+ T cells from blood. In DNA, the CDR3 is TGTGCCAGCAGCCCGGTGGGGACGGGAGGGCCGAGGGAGACCCAGTACTTC. Its translation is CASSPVGTGGPRETQYF. Full variable domain (rest looked up from reference TRBV7-2 and TRBJ2-5): GAGVSQSPSNKVTEKGKDVELRCDPISGHTALYWYRQSLGQGLEFLIYFQGNSAPDKSGLPSDRFSAERTGGSVSTLTIQRTQQEDSAVYLCASSPVGTGGPRETQYFGPGTRLLVL.